These T cell receptor beta chains were read from a single sample in a study of lymphopenia after photon versus proton radiotherapy. The data were produced by immunoSEQ multiplex PCR, yet TCRdb's version contains in-frame clones alone and is incomplete. The sample holds about 18,000 clones, about 88% seen once. The input for sequencing was peripheral blood, taken from a patient treated with proton-based radiotherapy. The receptors stem from a man between 65 and 80 years old with pancreatic cancer. CDR3s include the opening cysteine and the closing phenylalanine or tryptophan. A D gene is named only where the DNA matches it firmly. Only some rows state a clone size, as once, few, many or a class for expanded clones.

v_call,clone_size,d_call,j_call,cdr3_aa,cdr3_nt
TRBV2,.,.,TRBJ2-7,CASSPSSNYYEQYF,TGTGCCAGCAGTCCGTCGTCGAACTACTACGAGCAGTACTTC
TRBV11-2,.,TRBD1,TRBJ2-5,CASGRQGVETQYF,TGTGCCAGCGGCAGACAGGGGGTAGAGACCCAGTACTTC
TRBV19,once,TRBD1,TRBJ1-1,CASSTGQGALTAFF,TGTGCCAGTAGTACCGGACAGGGGGCATTGACGGCTTTCTTT
TRBV11-3,.,TRBD1,TRBJ2-7,CASGTGSTGAYEQYF,TGTGCCAGCGGAACCGGGTCGACAGGGGCCTACGAGCAGTACTTC
TRBV2,.,TRBD2,TRBJ2-3,CASSSPKLAGGSTDTQYF,TGTGCCAGCAGTTCTCCCAAACTAGCGGGGGGAAGCACAGATACGCAGTATTTT
TRBV13,.,TRBD2,TRBJ2-1,CASSLGRAAGGADNEQFF,TGTGCCAGCAGCTTAGGCCGTGCGGCGGGAGGGGCGGACAATGAGCAGTTCTTC
TRBV29-1,.,.,TRBJ2-3,CSVGSGYRGFPDTQYF,TGCAGCGTTGGCAGCGGGTACAGGGGATTTCCAGATACGCAGTATTTT
TRBV6-5,.,TRBD1,TRBJ2-7,CASRTTGGHEQYF,TGTGCCAGCAGAACGACAGGGGGACATGAGCAGTACTTC
TRBV6-5,.,.,TRBJ2-1,CASRPPLGSGEQFF,TGTGCCAGCAGGCCACCGCTAGGAAGTGGTGAGCAGTTCTTC
TRBV5-5,.,TRBD2,TRBJ2-5,CASSALSGGRRETQYF,TGTGCCAGCAGCGCCCTCTCGGGGGGGAGACGGGAGACCCAGTACTTC
TRBV18,once,.,TRBJ2-2,CASSLQGNTGELFF,TGTGCCAGCTCACTTCAGGGGAACACCGGGGAGCTGTTTTTT